This is a list of T cell receptor beta chains from one sample in a study of blood T cell repertoires in COVID-19. Repertoires were generated with immunoSEQ multiplex PCR, while TCRdb's copy carries only in-frame clones and drops some. The sample records about 62,000 clones, 85% to 90% being singletons. The source material was peripheral blood. The source of these receptors is a man in his 70s with acute or convalescent COVID-19. CDR3s include the opening cysteine and the closing phenylalanine or tryptophan. D genes are given only for firm matches. Only part of the rows carry a size: once, few, many, or a class if the clone is expanded.

J gene: TRBJ1-2
clone size: NA
V gene: TRBV28
D gene: TRBD1
CDR3 length: 15
CDR3 protein: CASSSAGQGHSGYTF
CDR3 DNA: TGTGCCAGCAGTTCAGCGGGACAGGGCCACTCTGGCTACACCTTC

J gene: TRBJ1-1
clone size: NA
V gene: TRBV19
D gene: TRBD1
CDR3 length: 15
CDR3 protein: CASSIQGAGNTEAFF
CDR3 DNA: TGTGCCAGTAGTATCCAGGGGGCGGGGAACACTGAAGCTTTCTTT

J gene: TRBJ2-1
clone size: NA
V gene: TRBV19
D gene: NA
CDR3 length: 15
CDR3 protein: CASSIEGTTYNEQFF
CDR3 DNA: TGTGCCAGTAGTATAGAAGGGACAACCTACAATGAGCAGTTCTTC

J gene: TRBJ1-3
clone size: NA
V gene: TRBV9
D gene: TRBD1
CDR3 length: 16
CDR3 protein: CASSVGTGGGGNTIYF
CDR3 DNA: TGTGCCAGCAGCGTCGGGACAGGGGGCGGCGGAAACACCATATATTTT

J gene: TRBJ1-5
clone size: NA
V gene: TRBV7-6
D gene: NA
CDR3 length: 13
CDR3 protein: CASSKQRNQPQHF
CDR3 DNA: TGTGCCAGCAGCAAACAGCGCAATCAGCCCCAGCATTTT

J gene: TRBJ2-1
clone size: few
V gene: TRBV5-1
D gene: NA
CDR3 length: 15
CDR3 protein: CASSLDGRGVNEQFF
CDR3 DNA: TGCGCCAGCAGCTTGGACGGCAGGGGGGTTAATGAGCAGTTCTTC

J gene: TRBJ1-2
clone size: NA
V gene: TRBV19
D gene: TRBD1
CDR3 length: 14
CDR3 protein: CASRGTDREGGYTF
CDR3 DNA: TGTGCCAGTAGGGGGACCGACAGGGAAGGTGGCTACACCTTC

J gene: TRBJ1-5
clone size: NA
V gene: TRBV6-5
D gene: TRBD1
CDR3 length: 12
CDR3 protein: CASGQGYQPQHF
CDR3 DNA: TGTGCCAGCGGACAGGGATATCAGCCCCAGCATTTT

J gene: TRBJ1-6
clone size: NA
V gene: TRBV14
D gene: NA
CDR3 length: 15
CDR3 protein: CASSQATGGISPLHF
CDR3 DNA: TGTGCCAGCAGCCAAGCGACGGGGGGTATCTCACCCCTCCACTTT

J gene: TRBJ2-1
clone size: NA
V gene: TRBV5-4
D gene: TRBD2
CDR3 length: 15
CDR3 protein: CASSLWGGGGNEQFF
CDR3 DNA: TGTGCCAGCAGCTTGTGGGGCGGGGGAGGAAATGAGCAGTTCTTC

J gene: TRBJ1-2
clone size: once
V gene: TRBV6-1
D gene: NA
CDR3 length: 14
CDR3 protein: CASSEARGDYGYTF
CDR3 DNA: TGTGCCAGCAGTGAAGCGCGGGGGGACTATGGCTACACCTTC

J gene: TRBJ1-1
clone size: NA
V gene: TRBV25-1
D gene: TRBD1
CDR3 length: 14
CDR3 protein: CASSDEGADTEAFF
CDR3 DNA: TGTGCCAGCAGTGATGAGGGGGCCGACACTGAAGCTTTCTTT

J gene: TRBJ2-7
clone size: once
V gene: TRBV12-3/TRBV12-4
D gene: TRBD1
CDR3 length: 13
CDR3 protein: CASRKQGAGEQYF
CDR3 DNA: TGTGCCAGCAGAAAACAGGGGGCAGGCGAGCAGTACTTC

J gene: TRBJ1-1
clone size: NA
V gene: TRBV30
D gene: NA
CDR3 length: 11
CDR3 protein: CAWRQNTEAFF
CDR3 DNA: TGTGCCTGGAGACAAAACACTGAAGCTTTCTTT

J gene: TRBJ1-1
clone size: NA
V gene: TRBV28
D gene: NA
CDR3 length: 15
CDR3 protein: CASRWTRGWGTEAFF
CDR3 DNA: TGTGCCAGCAGGTGGACCCGGGGATGGGGCACTGAAGCTTTCTTT

J gene: TRBJ2-7
clone size: NA
V gene: TRBV2
D gene: TRBD1
CDR3 length: 13
CDR3 protein: CATLQGASYEQYF
CDR3 DNA: TGTGCCACGCTACAGGGGGCCTCCTACGAGCAGTACTTC

J gene: TRBJ2-5
clone size: once
V gene: TRBV9
D gene: NA
CDR3 length: 13
CDR3 protein: CASSVGQKETQYF
CDR3 DNA: TGTGCCAGCAGCGTAGGGCAGAAAGAGACCCAGTACTTC

J gene: TRBJ2-1
clone size: NA
V gene: TRBV28
D gene: NA
CDR3 length: 15
CDR3 protein: CASRSTGAGGGEQFF
CDR3 DNA: TGTGCCAGCAGGTCCACCGGGGCCGGGGGAGGTGAGCAGTTCTTC

J gene: TRBJ1-5
clone size: NA
V gene: TRBV3-1/TRBV3-2
D gene: TRBD1
CDR3 length: 15
CDR3 protein: CASSRTGKTGQPQHF
CDR3 DNA: TGTGCCAGCAGCCGGACAGGGAAGACGGGGCAGCCCCAGCATTTT

J gene: TRBJ1-3
clone size: NA
V gene: TRBV6-5
D gene: NA
CDR3 length: 15
CDR3 protein: CASTRGLDSGNTIYF
CDR3 DNA: TGTGCCAGCACTAGGGGCCTCGACTCTGGAAACACCATATATTTT

J gene: TRBJ1-1
clone size: NA
V gene: TRBV9
D gene: TRBD1
CDR3 length: 16
CDR3 protein: CASSTRTGRMNTEAFF
CDR3 DNA: TGTGCCAGCAGCACCCGGACAGGCCGCATGAACACTGAAGCTTTCTTT

J gene: TRBJ2-6
clone size: NA
V gene: TRBV27
D gene: NA
CDR3 length: 17
CDR3 protein: CASSGKGGLSGANVLTF
CDR3 DNA: TGTGCCAGCAGTGGGAAAGGGGGTCTCTCTGGGGCCAACGTCCTGACTTTC

J gene: TRBJ1-2
clone size: NA
V gene: TRBV29-1
D gene: TRBD1
CDR3 length: 15
CDR3 protein: CSVNRDRGYEHGYTF
CDR3 DNA: TGCAGCGTAAACCGGGACAGGGGGTATGAGCATGGCTACACCTTC

J gene: TRBJ1-5
clone size: NA
V gene: TRBV7-9
D gene: NA
CDR3 length: 15
CDR3 protein: CASSLAGGKVQPQHF
CDR3 DNA: TGTGCCAGCAGCTTAGCGGGCGGGAAAGTGCAGCCCCAGCATTTT

J gene: TRBJ1-2
clone size: NA
V gene: TRBV10-2
D gene: NA
CDR3 length: 12
CDR3 protein: CASSSQGYGYTF
CDR3 DNA: TGCGCCAGCAGTTCACAGGGCTATGGCTACACCTTC

J gene: TRBJ2-3
clone size: NA
V gene: TRBV10-3
D gene: TRBD1
CDR3 length: 16
CDR3 protein: CAISEPPGTGKDTQYF
CDR3 DNA: TGTGCCATCAGTGAACCCCCCGGGACAGGGAAAGATACGCAGTATTTT

J gene: TRBJ2-5
clone size: NA
V gene: TRBV9
D gene: TRBD1
CDR3 length: 13
CDR3 protein: CASSQQGEETQYF
CDR3 DNA: TGTGCCAGCAGCCAGCAGGGGGAAGAGACCCAGTACTTC

J gene: TRBJ1-1
clone size: NA
V gene: TRBV7-6
D gene: NA
CDR3 length: 13
CDR3 protein: CASSLGQNTEAFF
CDR3 DNA: TGTGCCAGCAGCTTAGGACAGAACACTGAAGCTTTCTTT

J gene: TRBJ1-3
clone size: NA
V gene: TRBV5-1
D gene: NA
CDR3 length: 16
CDR3 protein: CASSLSAGTPGNTIYF
CDR3 DNA: TGCGCCAGCAGCTTAAGTGCAGGGACTCCTGGAAACACCATATATTTT

J gene: TRBJ2-4
clone size: NA
V gene: TRBV6-5
D gene: NA
CDR3 length: 14
CDR3 protein: CASNPSGQINIQYF
CDR3 DNA: TGTGCCAGCAATCCCTCTGGACAGATAAACATTCAGTACTTC